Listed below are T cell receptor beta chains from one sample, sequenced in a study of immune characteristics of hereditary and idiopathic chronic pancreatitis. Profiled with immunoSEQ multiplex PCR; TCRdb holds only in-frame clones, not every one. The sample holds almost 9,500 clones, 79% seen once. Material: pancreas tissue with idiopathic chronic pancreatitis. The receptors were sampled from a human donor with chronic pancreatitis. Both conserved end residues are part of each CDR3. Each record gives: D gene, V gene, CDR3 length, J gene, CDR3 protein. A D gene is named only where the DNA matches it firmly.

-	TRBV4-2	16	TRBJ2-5	CASSQGGAYGSETQYF
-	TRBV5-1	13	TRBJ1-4	CASSLAHNEKLFF
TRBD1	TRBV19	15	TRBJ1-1	CASSPRTGLNTEAFF
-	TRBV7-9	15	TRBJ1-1	CASSLLAGSATEAFF
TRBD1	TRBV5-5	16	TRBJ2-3	CASIYRGVLSTDTQYF
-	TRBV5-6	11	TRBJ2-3	CASGHTDTQYF
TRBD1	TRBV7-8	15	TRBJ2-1	CASSSRDRGTNEQFF
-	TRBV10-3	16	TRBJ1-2	CAISESDYRRVSGYTF
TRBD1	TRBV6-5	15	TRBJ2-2	CASSPDRGWAGELFF
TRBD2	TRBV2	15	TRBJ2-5	CASSPRLAGEETQYF
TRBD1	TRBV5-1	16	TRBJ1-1	CASVPGTGFFSTEAFF
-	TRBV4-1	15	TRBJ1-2	CASSQDSATNYGYTF
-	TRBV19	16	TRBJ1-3	CASSGTRGSSGNTIYF
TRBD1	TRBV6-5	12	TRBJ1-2	CAIRDSPNGYTF
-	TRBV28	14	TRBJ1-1	CASSTGVANTEAFF
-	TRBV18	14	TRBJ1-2	CASSPRKGMEGYTF
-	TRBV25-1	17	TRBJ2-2	CASSETPRQGGTGELFF
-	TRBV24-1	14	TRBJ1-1	CATSDTTGIPWAFF
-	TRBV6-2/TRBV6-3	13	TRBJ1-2	CASSYPGSNGYTF
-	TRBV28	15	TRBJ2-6	CASSPSGSGANVLTF
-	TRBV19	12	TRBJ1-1	CASSDWGSEAFF
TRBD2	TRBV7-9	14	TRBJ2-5	CASSPGLVSETQYF
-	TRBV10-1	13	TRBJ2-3	CASSESTTDTQYF
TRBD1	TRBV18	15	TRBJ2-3	CASSPPGQGADTQYF
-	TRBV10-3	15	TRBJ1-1	CAISRGRGRGTEAFF
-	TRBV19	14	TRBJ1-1	CASSDPQGVTEAFF
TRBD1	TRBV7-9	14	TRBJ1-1	CASSQGTGGTEAFF
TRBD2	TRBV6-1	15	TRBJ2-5	CASSETSGGAETQYF
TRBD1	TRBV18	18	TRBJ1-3	CASSPPGRQGAFGNTIYF
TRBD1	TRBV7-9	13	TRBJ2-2	CASSWTGTEELFF
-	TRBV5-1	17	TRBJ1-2	CASSLLPGALSNYGYTF
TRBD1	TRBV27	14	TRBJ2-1	CATCRDRGHHEQFF
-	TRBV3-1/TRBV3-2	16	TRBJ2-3	CASSQAQQISTDTQYF
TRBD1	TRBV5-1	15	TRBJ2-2	CASSWGQSNTGELFF
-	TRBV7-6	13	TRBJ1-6	CASEGRPGSPLHF
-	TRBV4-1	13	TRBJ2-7	CASSPSPAYEQYF
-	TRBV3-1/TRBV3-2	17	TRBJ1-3	CASSCWNPIYTRNTIYF
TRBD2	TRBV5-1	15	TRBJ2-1	CASSSNVGGANEQFF
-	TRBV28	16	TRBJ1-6	CASTAQGAGGESPLHF
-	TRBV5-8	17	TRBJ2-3	CASSYISGSMSTDTQYF
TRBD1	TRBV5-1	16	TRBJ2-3	CASSIIPGTGPDTQYF
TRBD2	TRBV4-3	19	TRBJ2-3	CASSHARQPGLPTTDTQYF
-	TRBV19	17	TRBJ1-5	CASSNRKGGSSNQPQHF
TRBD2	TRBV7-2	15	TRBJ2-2	CASSLGAGGTGELFF
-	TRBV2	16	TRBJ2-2	CASSGTHTRRTGELFF
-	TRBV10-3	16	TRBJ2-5	CAISEGITPPQETQYF
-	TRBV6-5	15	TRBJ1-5	CASSYSLGSNQPQHF
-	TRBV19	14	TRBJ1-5	CASSNQGGNQPQHF
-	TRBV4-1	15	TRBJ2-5	CASSQDIGAGETQYF
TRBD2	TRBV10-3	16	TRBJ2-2	CAIRRGLAGYTGELFF
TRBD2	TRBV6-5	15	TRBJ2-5	CASSPPTSGGKTQYF
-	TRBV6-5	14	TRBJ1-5	CASSRTASNQPQHF
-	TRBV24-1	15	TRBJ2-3	CATSDYTGTADTQYF
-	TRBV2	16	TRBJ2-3	CASSGRTSGAEDTQYF